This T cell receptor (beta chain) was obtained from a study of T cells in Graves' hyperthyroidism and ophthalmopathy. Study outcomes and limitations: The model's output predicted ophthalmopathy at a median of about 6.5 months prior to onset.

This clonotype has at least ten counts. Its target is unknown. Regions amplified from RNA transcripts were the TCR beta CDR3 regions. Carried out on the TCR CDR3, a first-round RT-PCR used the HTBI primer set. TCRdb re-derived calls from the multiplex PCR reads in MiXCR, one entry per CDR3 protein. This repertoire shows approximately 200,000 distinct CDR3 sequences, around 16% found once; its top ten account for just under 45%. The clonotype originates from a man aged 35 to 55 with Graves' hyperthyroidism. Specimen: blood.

The DNA for the CDR3 is TGCAGTGCTAGAGACCCACCTCAAGAGACCCAGTACTTC. This gives the protein CSARDPPQETQYF. The chain joins TRBV20-1 to TRBJ2-5; D is unresolved. CDR3 length equals 13 residues. V dropped 0 bases and J dropped 2 bases, with 7 bases sitting between them. The V gene's germline CDR1 is DFQATT and CDR2 SNEGSKA (reference sequence).